The 15 T cell receptor beta chains below come from one sample, sequenced in a study of T cells in Graves' hyperthyroidism and ophthalmopathy. Amplification of TCR beta CDR3 regions was performed using RNA transcripts as template. The primer set for the first-round RT-PCR of the TCR CDR3 was HTBI. MiXCR was run by TCRdb on the multiplex PCR reads, yielding one entry per CDR3 protein. The repertoire includes roughly 380,000 distinct CDR3 sequences, approximately 13% of them detected once, and 9.5% to 12% sits in the top ten. The sample comprised blood. The receptors come from a woman in her sixties or seventies with Graves' hyperthyroidism.

This clonotype has a count of ten or more. V and J are TRBV27 and TRBJ2-7, with 7 bases identical to TRBD1. V shed 4 bases, J shed 0 bases, and the junction held 15 bases outside the gene matches. This CDR3 has 18 residues. Looked up from germline, CDR1 is MNHEY and CDR2 is SMNVEV (reference sequence). CDR3 sequence reads: CASSSISPGQVRSYEQYF. DNA for the CDR3: TGTGCCAGCAGTTCAATCTCACCAGGACAGGTCCGCTCCTACGAGCAGTACTTC.

There are many counts of this clonotype. The gene calls are TRBV30 and TRBJ2-7; 7 positions match TRBD1. The CDR3 loop spans 15 amino acids. Germline trimming cut 5 bases from V and 4 bases from J; bases unmatched to any gene: 14. Per the germline V gene, CDR1 is GTSNPN and CDR2 is SVGIG (reference sequence). The chain's CDR3 is CAWVIGDRAAYEQYF. CDR3 sequence (DNA): TGTGCCTGGGTCATAGGAGACAGGGCCGCATACGAGCAGTACTTC.

The table lists this clonotype with many counts. The chain links TRBV2 to TRBJ2-1; 8 bases agree with TRBD2. This CDR3 comprises 12 residues. V lost 5 bases to trimming and J lost 13 bases; unmatched junction nucleotides: 7. The germline gives CDR1 SNHLY, CDR2 FYNNEI. The CDR3 DNA sequence: TGTGCCAGCAGTTCGACTAGCGTCTTACAGTTCTTC. Encoded protein: CASSSTSVLQFF.

This chain joins TRBV10-3 and TRBJ2-2, with 11 bases matching TRBD2. Per the germline V gene, CDR1 is ENHRY and CDR2 is SYGVKD. This CDR3 is built from 15 residues. V trimming: 6 bases; J trimming: 1 base; junction bases outside the gene matches: 1. The CDR3 is CAIRGTSGNTGELFF. In nucleotides, the CDR3 is TGTGCCATCAGGGGGACTAGCGGGAACACCGGGGAGCTGTTTTTT.

In its sample, this clonotype was seen many times. V is TRBV18 and J is TRBJ2-7, with a tentative D call TRBD2 (7 bases). V shed 3 bases and J shed 1 base, with 16 bases lying between them. CDR1 KGHSH and CDR2 LQKENI come from the germline V gene. This CDR3 spans 16 amino acids. This CDR3 reads CASSPQPRGASYEQYF. DNA of the CDR3: TGTGCCAGCTCACCCCAACCCCGGGGGGCATCCTACGAGCAGTACTTC.

This clonotype has a count of ten or more. V usage is TRBV11-2 and J usage is TRBJ2-7, with D possibly TRBD2 on 5 matching bases. The CDR3 length is 12 residues. Deletions cut 5 bases from V and 5 bases from J, with 10 bases between. Germline V gene data show CDR1 as SGHAT and CDR2 as FQNNGV. The CDR3: CASSELANEQYF. The CDR3 bases are TGTGCCAGCAGCGAATTAGCGAACGAGCAGTACTTC.

This clonotype has ten or more counts. CDR3 in DNA: TGTGCCAGCAGCCCGACCCCGGGGGGAAACACTGAAGCTTTCTTT. Protein: CASSPTPGGNTEAFF. V and J are TRBV11-2 and TRBJ1-1; possibly TRBD1 for D (5 bases). The length of the CDR3 is 15 residues. The germline V and J ends were trimmed by 5 bases and 2 bases, with 15 bases remaining between them. From germline, CDR1 is SGHAT and CDR2 FQNNGV.

This clonotype was recorded at least ten times. The chain employs TRBV11-3 and TRBJ2-1; D perhaps matches TRBD2 (5 bases). Trimming took 8 bases from V and 7 from J, leaving 15 bases between them. This CDR3 region has 13 residues. Germline V gene lookup returns CDR1 SGHNT and CDR2 YENEEA. CDR3 nucleotides: TGTGCCAGCGGGAGCCAGCCACGGAATGAGCAGTTCTTC. Translating gives CASGSQPRNEQFF.

At least ten counts were recorded for this clonotype. The J gene is TRBJ2-1, the V gene TRBV7-2; 7 bases map to TRBD2. After removal of 1 base from V and 3 bases from J, the junction contained 3 bases not matched to a gene. From germline, CDR1 is SGHTA and CDR2 FQGNSA. This CDR3 comprises 15 residues. The CDR3 bases are TGTGCCAGCAGCTTAGGGGGGGGGAACTACAATGAGCAGTTCTTC. This translates into CASSLGGGNYNEQFF.

This clonotype was seen many times. The chain couples TRBV28 to TRBJ2-7, with a possible D match to TRBD1 (6 bases). The CDR3 has 14 amino acids. V was shortened by 6 bases and J by 5 bases, with 17 bases between the two germline ends. Per the germline V gene, CDR1 is MDHEN and CDR2 is SYDVKM. The CDR3 nucleotides read TGTGCCAGCAGCTCTAGACAGGCCAGGCACGAGCAGTACTTC. The encoded protein is CASSSRQARHEQYF.

This clonotype was found many times. The chain couples TRBV6-1 to TRBJ2-7; TRBD1 is a possible D gene (6 bases). Trimming shortened V by 6 bases and J by 0 bases, and 12 bases separated the two germline ends. Looked up from germline, CDR1 is MNHNS and CDR2 is SASEGT. The CDR3 has 14 amino acids. The CDR3 region is CASSPDRSSYEQYF. The CDR3 region has the DNA TGTGCCAGCAGCCCGGACAGAAGCTCCTACGAGCAGTACTTC.

The count of this clonotype is one. The gene calls are TRBV20-1 and TRBJ1-2, with 7 positions matching TRBD1. This CDR3 spans 12 amino acids. Germline CDR1 and CDR2: DFQATT and SNEGSKA (reference sequence). Trimming took 3 bases from V and 7 from J; bases not matched to a gene: 5. For the CDR3, the DNA is TGCAGTGCTAGGGCAGGGGGTGGTGGCTACACCTTC. As protein: CSARAGGGGYTF.

This clonotype showed up many times. The rearrangement uses TRBV7-9 and TRBJ2-1; D might be TRBD1 (6 bases). The CDR3 totals 15 residues. Trimming stripped 10 bases from V and 0 bases from J, with 16 bases between. CDR1 is SEHNR and CDR2 is FQNEAQ in the germline V gene (reference sequence). The CDR3 region has the DNA TGTGCCACGAGTATGGGGGCGAGCTCCTACAATGAGCAGTTCTTC. It translates to CATSMGASSYNEQFF. The full variable domain, its missing parts supplied by reference TRBV7-9 and TRBJ2-1, is DTGVSQNPRHKITKRGQNVTFRCDPISEHNRLYWYRQTLGQGPEFLTYFQNEAQLEKSRLLSDRFSAERPKGSFSTLEIQRTEQGDSAMYLCATSMGASSYNEQFFGPGTRLTVL.

V gene TRBV27 combines with J gene TRBJ1-4; 7 nucleotides line up with TRBD1. With 6 bases clipped from V and 8 bases from J, the junction kept 9 bases outside the gene matches. Germline CDR1 reads MNHEY; CDR2 reads SMNVEV (reference sequence). There are 14 residues in the CDR3. The CDR3 DNA reads TGTGCCAGCAGCCCAACAGGGGTCCGGGAAAAACTGTTTTTT. Protein: CASSPTGVREKLFF.

This clonotype was seen only a few times. The chain employs TRBV6-5 and TRBJ2-1; TRBD2 matches 9 bases. The germline CDR1 and CDR2 sequences are MNHEY and SVGAGI. V lost 0 bases and J lost 6; bases outside the gene matches: 9. This CDR3 has 17 residues. The CDR3: CASSYSGGRVGFNEQFF. In nucleotides, the CDR3 is TGTGCCAGCAGTTACTCGGGCGGGAGGGTCGGGTTCAATGAGCAGTTCTTC.